This is a list of T cell receptor beta chains from one sample in a study of blood T cells in healthy people across ages. Each CDR3 protein is one row after TCRdb ran MiXCR on the 5' RACE reads. Here the sample spans fewer than 600,000 distinct CDR3 sequences, about 26% being singletons. The same sample was also used in a study of T cells of mothers and their children.

The specimen sequenced was blood. The receptors stem from a boy aged 2 to 10 in good health. CDR3s include the opening cysteine and the closing phenylalanine or tryptophan. The D gene is left open where the match is weak. Where a row states a size, it is once, few, many or the class of an expanded clone; other rows omit it.

v_gene	j_gene	abundance	d_gene	CDR3aa	CDR3nt
TRBV30	TRBJ2-7	few	.	CAWSNQVLEQYF	TGTGCCTGGAGCAACCAGGTCTTGGAGCAGTACTTC
TRBV7-9	TRBJ1-4	few	.	CASSLRFKDKSTNEKLFF	TGTGCCAGCAGCTTAAGATTTAAGGACAAGTCAACTAATGAAAAACTGTTTTTT
TRBV6-2/TRBV6-3	TRBJ2-3	.	.	CASTLDLDTQYF	TGTGCCAGCACCCTCGACCTAGATACGCAGTATTTT
TRBV9	TRBJ1-2	few	.	CASSPPGEGYGYTF	TGTGCCAGCAGCCCTCCAGGGGAGGGCTATGGCTACACCTTC
TRBV3-1	TRBJ2-5	.	.	CASSQGLGGETQYF	TGTGCCAGCAGCCAAGGGCTCGGCGGTGAGACCCAGTACTTC
TRBV29-1	TRBJ2-5	.	.	CSVGGLKETQYF	TGCAGCGTGGGGGGCCTTAAGGAGACCCAGTACTTC
TRBV6-1	TRBJ1-1	.	.	CASSEGGAGRVEAFF	TGTGCCAGCAGTGAAGGGGGGGCTGGGAGGGTTGAAGCTTTCTTT
TRBV6-1	TRBJ1-2	.	.	CASSEMTGPNYGYTF	TGTGCCAGCAGTGAAATGACAGGACCCAACTATGGCTACACCTTC
TRBV5-5	TRBJ2-5	.	TRBD1	CASSSPGTAQETQYF	TGTGCCAGCAGCTCCCCCGGGACAGCACAAGAGACCCAGTACTTC
TRBV4-1	TRBJ2-3	.	.	CASSQAVTEKQYF	TGCGCCAGCAGCCAAGCGGTGACAGAGAAGCAGTATTTT
TRBV29-1	TRBJ2-7	.	TRBD2	CSVGSSGNSYEQYF	TGCAGCGTGGGATCTAGCGGTAACTCCTACGAGCAGTACTTC
TRBV5-1	TRBJ1-2	few	.	CASSPSTSRGDYGYTF	TGCGCCAGCAGCCCCTCTACTTCTAGGGGTGATTATGGCTACACCTTC
TRBV20-1	TRBJ2-7	.	.	CSARQVGAYEQYF	TGCAGTGCTAGACAGGTTGGGGCCTACGAGCAGTACTTC
TRBV29-1	TRBJ1-1	few	.	CSVAEQGNTEAFF	TGCAGCGTCGCTGAACAGGGTAACACTGAAGCTTTCTTT
TRBV10-3	TRBJ2-7	.	.	CAIRGTGAISYEQYF	TGTGCCATCAGGGGGACCGGGGCTATCTCCTACGAGCAGTACTTC
TRBV12-3/TRBV12-4	TRBJ1-1	.	.	CASRLEENTEALF	TGTGCCAGCAGACTGGAGGAGAACACTGAAGCTCTCTTT
TRBV11-1	TRBJ1-2	few	TRBD1	CASSSVGQGFTF	TGTGCCAGCAGCTCCGTCGGACAGGGGTTCACCTTC
TRBV3-1	TRBJ2-1	few	TRBD2	CASSATGTSGRNEQFF	TGTGCCAGCAGTGCTACCGGGACTAGCGGTAGGAATGAGCAGTTCTTC
TRBV4-3	TRBJ1-1	few	.	CASTLNLGLSEAFF	TGCGCCAGCACCCTCAATTTGGGACTTTCTGAAGCTTTCTTT
TRBV30	TRBJ1-1	.	.	CAWSVIGGAEAFF	TGTGCCTGGAGTGTCATCGGTGGAGCTGAAGCTTTCTTT